This T cell receptor (beta chain) was sequenced in a study of T-cell reconstitution after alpha-beta-depleted transplantation in children. The authors prepared the TCRbeta library with unique molecular identifiers. TCRdb independently ran MiXCR on the PCR reads; one entry per CDR3 protein. Of 600,000 or so distinct CDR3 sequences in the sample, 23% were seen once. Ten or more counts support this clonotype. Its matching antigen is unknown. The CDR3 runs to 9 residues. Looked up from germline, CDR1 is SQVTM and CDR2 is ANQGSEA. V was pared by 3 bases and J by 6 bases, with 2 bases between. Study outcomes and limitations: The authors attributed T-cell counts and diversity one year after transplant mostly to newly produced T cells. Certain patients had high TCRbeta diversity at day 60, and it came from recipient T cells and thymic progenitors that survived. As was reported, about two months after transplant, alpha-beta T cells came from several hundred expanded graft clones.

The sequence was obtained from a boy less than two years old who had a stem cell transplant for acute myeloid leukemia, so the T cells may come from the graft donor. The J gene is TRBJ1-2, the V gene TRBV29-1, with D uncertain. The source was PBMCs, mostly from graft donor cells, collected 360 days after TCRalphabeta/CD19-depleted stem cell transplant. This CDR3 is CSVDDGYTF. DNA of the CDR3: TGCAGCGTTGACGATGGCTACACCTTC.